This passage covers 11 T cell receptor beta chains from one sample sequenced in a study of T cell changes during pregnancy in multiple sclerosis. Sequencing used immunoSEQ multiplex PCR; TCRdb keeps in-frame clones, though not all of them. Of 70,000 to 90,000 clones detected, over 85% appear once; the ten largest clones hold roughly 1%. The specimen comprised peripheral blood, sampled in the first trimester of pregnancy. These receptors were taken from a female donor with multiple sclerosis, enrolled in a pregnancy study.

The chain combines TRBV27 with TRBJ1-1; 7 nucleotides line up with TRBD1. The CDR3 extends over 14 amino acids. Germline CDR1 MNHEY, CDR2 SMNVEV (reference sequence). V trimming: 5 bases; J trimming: 4 bases; junction bases outside the gene matches: 7. The CDR3 sequence is CASSSPNRGTEAFF. CDR3 sequence (DNA): TGTGCCAGCAGTAGCCCAAACAGGGGCACTGAAGCTTTCTTT.

This clone was seen a handful of times. The V and J genes are TRBV7-2 and TRBJ1-2, with 7 bases matching TRBD1. V gave up 5 bases and J gave up 5 bases; unmatched junction bases: 5. This CDR3 has 13 amino acids. Germline assignment: CDR1 SGHTA and CDR2 FQGNSA. CDR3 sequence (DNA): TGTGCCAGCAGCCGGGACAGTCAATATGGCTACACCTTC. The encoded protein is CASSRDSQYGYTF. Full variable domain (outside the CDR3, taken from reference TRBV7-2 and TRBJ1-2): GAGVSQSPSNKVTEKGKDVELRCDPISGHTALYWYRQSLGQGLEFLIYFQGNSAPDKSGLPSDRFSAERTGGSVSTLTIQRTQQEDSAVYLCASSRDSQYGYTFGSGTRLTVV.

The chain uses TRBV9 and TRBJ2-1, with 8 bases matching TRBD2. Germline assignment: CDR1 SGDLS and CDR2 YYNGEE. The junction had 6 bases not matched to a gene; V was cut back by 4 bases and J by 0 bases. The CDR3 has 16 amino acids. The CDR3 sequence: CASSLGGVPSYNEQFF. Here the CDR3 DNA reads TGTGCCAGCAGCCTCGGGGGGGTTCCCTCCTACAATGAGCAGTTCTTC.

The CDR3 is CASSQAGEGSYEQYF. The DNA of the CDR3 is TGCGCCAGCAGCCAAGCGGGAGAAGGGTCCTACGAGCAGTACTTC. This chain uses TRBV4-1 with TRBJ2-7, with D maybe TRBD2 (6 bases). Per germline, CDR1 MGHRA and CDR2 YSYEKL. This CDR3 is built from 15 residues. The ends were cut back, 1 base at V and 1 base at J, with 11 bases in the middle.

A remark on this clone: One end of the junction varies from germline; a read error may be responsible. The chain combines TRBV12-5 with TRBJ2-4; 9 bases match TRBD1. The CDR3 extends over 15 amino acids. Per germline, CDR1 LGHNT and CDR2 FRNRAP. CDR3 amino acids: CASGSPGTGKLAVDF. Written as DNA, the CDR3 is TGTGCTAGTGGTTCACCTGGGACAGGGAAGTTGGCAGTAGACTTC.

The chain couples TRBV5-1 to TRBJ2-7; TRBD1 matches at 9 bases. CDR3 length equals 15 residues. CDR1 and CDR2 (germline): SGHRS, YFSETQ. J gave up 4 bases and V 0 bases, and 5 bases lay outside the gene matches. The CDR3 spells CASSLVGQGNYEQYF. In DNA form, the CDR3 reads TGCGCCAGCAGCTTGGTGGGACAGGGAAATTACGAGCAGTACTTC.

The J gene is TRBJ1-2, the V gene TRBV7-2; no clear D gene. This CDR3 region has 14 residues. Germline CDR1 and CDR2: SGHTA and FQGNSA. The V gene lost 1 base and the J gene lost 6 bases, with 12 bases spanning the gap. This CDR3 reads CASSLGGQVNGYTF. CDR3 nucleotides: TGTGCCAGCAGCTTAGGCGGGCAGGTGAATGGCTACACCTTC. The complete variable domain, with remaining parts taken from reference TRBV7-2 and TRBJ1-2, reads GAGVSQSPSNKVTEKGKDVELRCDPISGHTALYWYRQSLGQGLEFLIYFQGNSAPDKSGLPSDRFSAERTGGSVSTLTIQRTQQEDSAVYLCASSLGGQVNGYTFGSGTRLTVV.

The rearrangement joins TRBV19 to TRBJ2-1, with 10 bases identical to TRBD2. The CDR3 has 14 residues. J was trimmed by 8 bases and V by 5 bases; bases with no gene match: 6. Germline CDR1 LNHDA, CDR2 SQIVND (reference sequence). As DNA, the CDR3 is TGTGCCAGTAGTTTGGCTAGCGGGAGCCATGAGCAGTTCTTC. This gives the protein CASSLASGSHEQFF.

V gene TRBV5-1 combines with J gene TRBJ1-1, with D possibly being TRBD1 (5 bases). The V gene's germline CDR1 is SGHRS and CDR2 YFSETQ. Deletions cut 0 bases from V and 7 bases from J, with 16 bases between. The CDR3 is 15 residues long. The CDR3 loop reads CASSLAGRVELEAFF. DNA of the CDR3: TGCGCCAGCAGCTTGGCAGGGAGGGTAGAACTTGAAGCTTTCTTT.

Only one count was recorded for this clone. This chain uses TRBV29-1 with TRBJ2-3, with D possibly TRBD1 on 6 matching bases. Trimming shortened V by 6 bases and J by 0 bases, and 19 bases separated the two germline ends. In germline, CDR1 is SQVTM, CDR2 ANQGSEA. The CDR3 loop spans 16 amino acids. The CDR3 protein is CSVLDSSLSSTDTQYF. CDR3 nucleotide sequence: TGCAGCGTACTGGACAGCTCCCTTTCTAGCACAGATACGCAGTATTTT.

The chain has TRBV7-6 and TRBJ2-2, with D possibly TRBD2 on 5 matching bases. V lost 1 base and J lost 0, with 15 bases in between. The CDR3 totals 18 residues. Germline V lookup: CDR1 SGHVS, CDR2 FNYEAQ. CDR3 DNA sequence: TGTGCCAGCAGCTTAGGGGGAACCCCAGCGGCGAACACCGGGGAGCTGTTTTTT. Amino acids: CASSLGGTPAANTGELFF.